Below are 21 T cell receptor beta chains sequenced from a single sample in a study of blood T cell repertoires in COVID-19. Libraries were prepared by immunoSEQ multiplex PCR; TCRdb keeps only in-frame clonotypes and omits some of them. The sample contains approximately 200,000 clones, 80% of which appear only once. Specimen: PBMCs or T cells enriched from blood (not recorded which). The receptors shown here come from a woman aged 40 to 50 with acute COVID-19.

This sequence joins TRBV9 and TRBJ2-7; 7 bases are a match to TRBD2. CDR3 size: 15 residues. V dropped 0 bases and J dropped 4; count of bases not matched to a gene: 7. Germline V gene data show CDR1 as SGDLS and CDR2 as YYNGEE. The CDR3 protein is CASSVGVGGEYEQYF. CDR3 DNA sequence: TGTGCCAGCAGCGTAGGGGTGGGAGGGGAGTACGAGCAGTACTTC. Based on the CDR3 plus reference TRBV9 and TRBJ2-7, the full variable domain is DSGVTQTPKHLITATGQRVTLRCSPRSGDLSVYWYQQSLDQGLQFLIQYYNGEERAKGNILERFSAQQFPDLHSELNLSSLELGDSALYFCASSVGVGGEYEQYFGPGTRLTVT.

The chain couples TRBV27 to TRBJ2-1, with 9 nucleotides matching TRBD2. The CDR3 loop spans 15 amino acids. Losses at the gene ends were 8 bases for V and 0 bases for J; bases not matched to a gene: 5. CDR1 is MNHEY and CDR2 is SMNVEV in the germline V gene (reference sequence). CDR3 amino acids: CASRAGGSSYNEQFF. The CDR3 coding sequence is TGTGCCAGCCGCGCGGGGGGGAGCTCCTACAATGAGCAGTTCTTC.

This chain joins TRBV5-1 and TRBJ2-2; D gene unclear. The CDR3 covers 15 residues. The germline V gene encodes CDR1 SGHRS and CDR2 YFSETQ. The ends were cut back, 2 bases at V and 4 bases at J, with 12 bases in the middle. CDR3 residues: CASSFAPSGTGELFF. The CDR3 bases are TGCGCCAGCAGCTTTGCGCCGTCGGGCACCGGGGAGCTGTTTTTT.

The CDR3 DNA reads TGTGCCAGCAGTGGAGGACTAGCGGGAGACAGCTACAATGAGCAGTTCTTC. This gives the protein CASSGGLAGDSYNEQFF. The genes are TRBV2 and TRBJ2-1; 13 bases fit TRBD2. Trimming removed 4 bases from V and 3 bases from J; junction bases left unmatched: 6. Germline CDR1 and CDR2: SNHLY and FYNNEI. CDR3 length: 17 amino acids.

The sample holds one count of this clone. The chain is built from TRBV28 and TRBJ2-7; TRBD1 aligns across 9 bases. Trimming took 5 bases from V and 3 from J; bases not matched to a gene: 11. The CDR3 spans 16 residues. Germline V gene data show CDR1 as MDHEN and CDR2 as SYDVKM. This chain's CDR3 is CASSPRDRERGYEQYF. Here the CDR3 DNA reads TGTGCCAGCAGTCCAAGGGACAGGGAGAGGGGCTACGAGCAGTACTTC.

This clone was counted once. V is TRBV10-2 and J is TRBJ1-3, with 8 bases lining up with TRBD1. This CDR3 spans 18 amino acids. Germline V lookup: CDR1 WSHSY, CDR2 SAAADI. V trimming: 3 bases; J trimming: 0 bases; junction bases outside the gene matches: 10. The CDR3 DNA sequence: TGCGCCAGCAGTGACGGACAGGGAGTGTCTGGCTCTGGAAACACCATATATTTT. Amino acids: CASSDGQGVSGSGNTIYF.

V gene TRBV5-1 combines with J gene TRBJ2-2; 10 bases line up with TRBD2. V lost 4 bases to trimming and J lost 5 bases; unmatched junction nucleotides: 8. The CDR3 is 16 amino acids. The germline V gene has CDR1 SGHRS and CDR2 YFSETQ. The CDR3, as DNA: TGCGCCAGCAGCCCGGGACTAGCGTTCTCAACCGGGGAGCTGTTTTTT. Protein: CASSPGLAFSTGELFF.

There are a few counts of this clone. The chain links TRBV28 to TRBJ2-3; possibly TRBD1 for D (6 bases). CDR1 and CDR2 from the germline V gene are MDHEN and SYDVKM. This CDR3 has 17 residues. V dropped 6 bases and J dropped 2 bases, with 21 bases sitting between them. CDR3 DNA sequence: TGTGCCAGCAGCCCGCTCGGACAGCAAAGCCCCACAGATACGCAGTATTTT. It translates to CASSPLGQQSPTDTQYF. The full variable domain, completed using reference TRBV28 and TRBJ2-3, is DVKVTQSSRYLVKRTGEKVFLECVQDMDHENMFWYRQDPGLGLRLIYFSYDVKMKEKGDIPEGYSVSREKKERFSLILESASTNQTSMYLCASSPLGQQSPTDTQYFGPGTRLTVL.

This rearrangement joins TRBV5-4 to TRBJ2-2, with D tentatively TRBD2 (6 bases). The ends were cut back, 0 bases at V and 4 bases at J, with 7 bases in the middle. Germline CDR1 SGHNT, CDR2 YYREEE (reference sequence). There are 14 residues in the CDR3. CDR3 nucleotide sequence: TGTGCCAGCAGCTTGGTAGCGGCCACCGGGGAGCTGTTTTTT. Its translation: CASSLVAATGELFF.

The CDR3 bases are TGTGCCAGTAGTCAACCGGGACAGGGGGAGACCCAGTACTTC. Its protein is CASSQPGQGETQYF. The chain uses TRBV19 and TRBJ2-5, with 10 bases fitting TRBD1. Germline CDR1 and CDR2: LNHDA and SQIVND (reference sequence). There are 14 residues in the CDR3. V was pared by 5 bases and J by 5 bases, with 5 bases of the junction left unmatched.

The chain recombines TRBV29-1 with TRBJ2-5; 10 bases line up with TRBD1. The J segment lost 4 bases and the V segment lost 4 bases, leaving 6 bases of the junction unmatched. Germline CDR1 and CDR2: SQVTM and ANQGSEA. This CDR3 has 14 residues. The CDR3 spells CSVGRTGGRETQYF. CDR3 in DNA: TGCAGCGTTGGGCGGACAGGGGGTCGAGAGACCCAGTACTTC.

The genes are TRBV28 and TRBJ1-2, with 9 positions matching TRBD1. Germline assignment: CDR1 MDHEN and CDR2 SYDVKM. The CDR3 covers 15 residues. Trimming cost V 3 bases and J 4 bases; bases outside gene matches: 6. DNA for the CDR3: TGTGCCAGCAGTTTGGCCACAGGGGGCGTCTATGGCTACACCTTC. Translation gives CASSLATGGVYGYTF.

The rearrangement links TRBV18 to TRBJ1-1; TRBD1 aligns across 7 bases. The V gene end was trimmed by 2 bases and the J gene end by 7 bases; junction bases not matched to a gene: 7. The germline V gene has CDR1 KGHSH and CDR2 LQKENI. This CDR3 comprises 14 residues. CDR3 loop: CASSPRGQGDEAFF. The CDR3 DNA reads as TGTGCCAGCTCACCAAGGGGGCAGGGAGATGAAGCTTTCTTT.

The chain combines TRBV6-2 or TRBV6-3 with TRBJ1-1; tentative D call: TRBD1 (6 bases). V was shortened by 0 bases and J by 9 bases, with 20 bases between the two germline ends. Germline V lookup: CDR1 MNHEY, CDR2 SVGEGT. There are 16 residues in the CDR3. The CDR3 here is CASSYSKWSRGPQAFF. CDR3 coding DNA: TGTGCCAGCAGTTACTCGAAGTGGAGCAGGGGTCCTCAAGCTTTCTTT.

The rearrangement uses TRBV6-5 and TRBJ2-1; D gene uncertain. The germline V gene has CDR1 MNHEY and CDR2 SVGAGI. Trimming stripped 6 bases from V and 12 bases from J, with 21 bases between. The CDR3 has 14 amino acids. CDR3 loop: CASSPGYASVGQFF. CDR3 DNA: TGTGCCAGCAGCCCAGGTTACGCCTCGGTCGGGCAGTTCTTC.

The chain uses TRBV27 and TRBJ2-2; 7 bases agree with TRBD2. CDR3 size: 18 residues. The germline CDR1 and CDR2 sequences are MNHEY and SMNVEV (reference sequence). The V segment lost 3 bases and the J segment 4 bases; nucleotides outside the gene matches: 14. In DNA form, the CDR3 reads TGTGCCAGCAGTTTGGGACCCACGGGGGGAGGACCCACCGGGGAGCTGTTTTTT. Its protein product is CASSLGPTGGGPTGELFF.

Here the CDR3 DNA reads TGTGCCAGCCTTGGACAGGGAACCTACGAGCAGTACTTC. This gives the protein CASLGQGTYEQYF. The J gene is TRBJ2-7, the V gene TRBV28; 8 nucleotides align to TRBD1. Germline trimming cut 8 bases from V and 2 bases from J; bases unmatched to any gene: 5. The CDR3 sequence is 13 residues long. Germline CDR1 is MDHEN and CDR2 is SYDVKM.

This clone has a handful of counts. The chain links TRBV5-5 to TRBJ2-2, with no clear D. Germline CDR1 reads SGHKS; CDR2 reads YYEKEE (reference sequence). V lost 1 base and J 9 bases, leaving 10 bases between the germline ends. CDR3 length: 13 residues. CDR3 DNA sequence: TGTGCCAGCAGCTTGCCATTGGCACGGGAGCTGTTTTTT. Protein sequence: CASSLPLARELFF.

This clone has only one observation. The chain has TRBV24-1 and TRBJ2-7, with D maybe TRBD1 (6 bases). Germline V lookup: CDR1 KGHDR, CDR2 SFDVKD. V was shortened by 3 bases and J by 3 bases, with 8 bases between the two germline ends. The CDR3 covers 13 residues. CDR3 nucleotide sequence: TGTGCCACCAGTGATGCGGACAGCTACGAGCAGTACTTC. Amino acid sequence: CATSDADSYEQYF.

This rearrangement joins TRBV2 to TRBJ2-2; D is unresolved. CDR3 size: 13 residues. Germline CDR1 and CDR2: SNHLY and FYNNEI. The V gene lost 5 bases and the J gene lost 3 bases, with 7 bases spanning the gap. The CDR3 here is CASSQTYTGELFF. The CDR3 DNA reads TGTGCCAGCAGTCAGACATACACCGGGGAGCTGTTTTTT.

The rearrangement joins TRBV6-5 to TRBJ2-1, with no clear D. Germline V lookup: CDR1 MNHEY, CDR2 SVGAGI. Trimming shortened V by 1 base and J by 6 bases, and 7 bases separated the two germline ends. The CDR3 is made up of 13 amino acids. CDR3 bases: TGTGCCAGCAGTTACTTGTCTAGCAATGAGCAGTTCTTC. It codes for CASSYLSSNEQFF.